The TCR beta chain described here comes from a study of blood T cell repertoires in COVID-19. Study summary: Samples of COVID-19 (acute and convalescent) were obtained from the United States, Italy and Spain.

This CDR3 region has 14 residues. The germline V gene encodes CDR1 LGHDT and CDR2 YNNKEL (reference sequence). The V gene lost 4 bases and the J gene lost 6 bases, with 16 bases spanning the gap. Sequencing used immunoSEQ multiplex PCR; TCRdb keeps in-frame clones, though not all of them. Seen here are about 89,000 clones, around four fifths observed once, and the top ten hold under 11%. Sequenced material: peripheral blood. This receptor was obtained from a man between 70 and 80 years old with acute or convalescent COVID-19. The rearrangement links TRBV3-1 (or the pseudogene TRBV3-2) to TRBJ2-7; D is uncertain. The CDR3 nucleotides read TGTGCCAGCAGCCGAAGGCGGAGCGTCGGCGAGCAGTACTTC. Its protein is CASSRRRSVGEQYF.